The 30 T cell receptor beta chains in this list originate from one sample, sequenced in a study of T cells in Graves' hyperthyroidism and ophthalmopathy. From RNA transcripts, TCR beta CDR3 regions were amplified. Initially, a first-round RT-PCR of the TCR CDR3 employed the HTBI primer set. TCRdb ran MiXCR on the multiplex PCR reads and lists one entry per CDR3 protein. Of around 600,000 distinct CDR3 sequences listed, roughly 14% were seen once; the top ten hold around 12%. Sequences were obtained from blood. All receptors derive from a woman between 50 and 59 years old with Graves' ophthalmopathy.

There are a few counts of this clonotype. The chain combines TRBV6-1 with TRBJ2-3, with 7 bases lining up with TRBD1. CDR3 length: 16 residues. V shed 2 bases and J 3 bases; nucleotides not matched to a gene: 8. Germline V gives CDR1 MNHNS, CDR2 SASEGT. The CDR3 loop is CASSELLTGPTDTQYF. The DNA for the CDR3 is TGTGCCAGCAGTGAATTGTTGACAGGGCCGACAGATACGCAGTATTTT.

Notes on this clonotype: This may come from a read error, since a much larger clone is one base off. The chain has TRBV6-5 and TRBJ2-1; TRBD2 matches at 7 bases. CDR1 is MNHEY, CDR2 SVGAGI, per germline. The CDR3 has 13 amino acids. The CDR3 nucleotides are TGTGCCGGCAGTTACCCTCCGGGACTAAAGCAGTTCTTC. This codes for CAGSYPPGLKQFF.

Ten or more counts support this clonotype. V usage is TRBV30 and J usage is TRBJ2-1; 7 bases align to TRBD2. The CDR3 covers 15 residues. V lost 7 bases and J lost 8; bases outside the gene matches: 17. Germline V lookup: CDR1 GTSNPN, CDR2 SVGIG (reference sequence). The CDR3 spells CASSLFAGVSDEQFF. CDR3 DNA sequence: TGTGCCTCGTCCCTATTTGCGGGAGTTAGTGATGAGCAGTTCTTC.

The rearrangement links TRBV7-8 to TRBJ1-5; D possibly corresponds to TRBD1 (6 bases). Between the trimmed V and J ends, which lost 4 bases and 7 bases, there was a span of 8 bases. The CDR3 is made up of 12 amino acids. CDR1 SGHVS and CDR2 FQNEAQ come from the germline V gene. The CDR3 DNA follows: TGTGCCAGCAGCTCGGACAGACAGCCCCAGCATTTT. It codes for CASSSDRQPQHF. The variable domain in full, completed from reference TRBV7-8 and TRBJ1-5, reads GAGVSQSPRYKVAKRGQDVALRCDPISGHVSLFWYQQALGQGPEFLTYFQNEAQLDKSGLPSDRFFAERPEGSVSTLKIQRTQQEDSAVYLCASSSDRQPQHFGDGTRLSIL.

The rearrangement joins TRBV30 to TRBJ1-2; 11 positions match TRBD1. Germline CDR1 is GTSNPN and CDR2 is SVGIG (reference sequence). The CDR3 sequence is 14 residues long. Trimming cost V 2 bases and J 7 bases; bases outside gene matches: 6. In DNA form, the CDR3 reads TGTGCCTGGAGTAAAGGACAGGGGGCTGGTGGCTACACCTTC. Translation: CAWSKGQGAGGYTF.

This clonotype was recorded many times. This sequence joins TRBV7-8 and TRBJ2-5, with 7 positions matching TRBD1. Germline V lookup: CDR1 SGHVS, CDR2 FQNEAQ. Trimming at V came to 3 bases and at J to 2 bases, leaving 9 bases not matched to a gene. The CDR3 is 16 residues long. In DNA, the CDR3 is TGTGCCAGCAGCTTCCCCGGGACAGAGAATCAAGAGACCCAGTACTTC. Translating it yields CASSFPGTENQETQYF.

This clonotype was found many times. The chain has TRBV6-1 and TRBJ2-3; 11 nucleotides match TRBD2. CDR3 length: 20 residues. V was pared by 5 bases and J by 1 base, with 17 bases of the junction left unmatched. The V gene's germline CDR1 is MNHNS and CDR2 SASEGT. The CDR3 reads CASSIQWASGRLIRTDTQYF. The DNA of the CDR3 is TGTGCCAGCAGTATCCAATGGGCTAGCGGGAGGCTTATTCGCACAGATACGCAGTATTTT.

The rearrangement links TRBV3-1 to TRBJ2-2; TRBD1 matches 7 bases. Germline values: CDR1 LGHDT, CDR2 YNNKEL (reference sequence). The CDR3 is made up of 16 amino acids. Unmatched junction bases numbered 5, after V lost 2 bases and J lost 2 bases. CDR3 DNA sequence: TGTGCCAGCAGCCAATTTCGACAGGGAAACACCGGGGAGCTGTTTTTT. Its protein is CASSQFRQGNTGELFF.

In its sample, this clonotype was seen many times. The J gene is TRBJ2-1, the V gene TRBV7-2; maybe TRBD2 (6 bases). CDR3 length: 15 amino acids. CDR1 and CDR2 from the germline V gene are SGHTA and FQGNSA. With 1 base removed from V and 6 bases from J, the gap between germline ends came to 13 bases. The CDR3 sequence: CASSLGLRDSNEQFF. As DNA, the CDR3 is TGTGCCAGCAGCTTAGGGCTTAGGGACTCCAATGAGCAGTTCTTC.

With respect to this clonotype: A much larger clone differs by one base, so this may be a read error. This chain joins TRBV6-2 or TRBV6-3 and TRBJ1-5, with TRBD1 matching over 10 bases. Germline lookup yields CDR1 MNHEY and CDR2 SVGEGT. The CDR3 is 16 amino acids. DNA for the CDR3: TGTGCCAGCAGGAGACAGGGGGCGTCGGACAATCAGCCCCGGCATTTT. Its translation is CASRRQGASDNQPRHF.

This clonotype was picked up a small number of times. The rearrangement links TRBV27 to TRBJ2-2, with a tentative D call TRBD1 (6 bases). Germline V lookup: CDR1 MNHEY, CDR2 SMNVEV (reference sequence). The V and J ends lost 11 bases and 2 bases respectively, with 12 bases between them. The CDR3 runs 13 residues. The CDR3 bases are TGTGCCGCCAGGACAGCAAACACCGGGGAGCTGTTTTTT. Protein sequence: CAARTANTGELFF.

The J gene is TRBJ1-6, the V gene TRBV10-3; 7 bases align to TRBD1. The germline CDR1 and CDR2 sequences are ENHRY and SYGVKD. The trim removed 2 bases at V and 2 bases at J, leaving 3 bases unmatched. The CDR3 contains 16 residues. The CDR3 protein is CAISETTGAYNSPLHF. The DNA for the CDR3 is TGTGCCATCAGTGAGACCACAGGGGCCTATAATTCACCCCTCCACTTT.

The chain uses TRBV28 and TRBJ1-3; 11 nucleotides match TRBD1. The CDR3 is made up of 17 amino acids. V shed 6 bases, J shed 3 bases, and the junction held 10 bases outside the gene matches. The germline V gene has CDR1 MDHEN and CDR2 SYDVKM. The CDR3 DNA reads TGTGCCAGCAGCCCTACCGGACAGGGGGCAGGTGGAAACACCATATATTTT. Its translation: CASSPTGQGAGGNTIYF.

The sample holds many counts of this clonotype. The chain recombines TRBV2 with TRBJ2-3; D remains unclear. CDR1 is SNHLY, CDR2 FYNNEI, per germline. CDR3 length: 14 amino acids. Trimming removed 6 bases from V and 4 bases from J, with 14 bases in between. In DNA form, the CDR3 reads TGTGCCAGCAGCAGCGATTTCGGCGCAGATACGCAGTATTTT. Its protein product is CASSSDFGADTQYF. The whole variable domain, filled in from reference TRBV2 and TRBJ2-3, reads EPEVTQTPSHQVTQMGQEVILRCVPISNHLYFYWYRQILGQKVEFLVSFYNNEISEKSEIFDDQFSVERPDGSNFTLKIRSTKLEDSAMYFCASSSDFGADTQYFGPGTRLTVL.

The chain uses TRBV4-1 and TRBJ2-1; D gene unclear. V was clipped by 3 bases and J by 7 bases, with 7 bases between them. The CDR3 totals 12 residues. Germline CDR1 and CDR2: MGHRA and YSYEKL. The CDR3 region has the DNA TGCGCCAGCAGCCATCTGGGTAATGAGCAGTTCTTC. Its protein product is CASSHLGNEQFF.

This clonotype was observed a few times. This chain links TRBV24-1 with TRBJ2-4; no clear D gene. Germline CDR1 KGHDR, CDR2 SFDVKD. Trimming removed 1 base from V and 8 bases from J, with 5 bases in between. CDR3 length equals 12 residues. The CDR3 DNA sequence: TGTGCCACCAGTGATTTATTGGACATTCAGTACTTC. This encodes CATSDLLDIQYF.

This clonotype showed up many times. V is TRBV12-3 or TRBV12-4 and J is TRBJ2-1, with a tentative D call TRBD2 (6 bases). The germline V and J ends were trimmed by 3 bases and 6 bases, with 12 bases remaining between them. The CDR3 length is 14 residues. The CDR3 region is CASSLGREINEQFF. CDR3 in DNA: TGTGCCAGCAGTTTGGGTCGGGAGATCAATGAGCAGTTCTTC.

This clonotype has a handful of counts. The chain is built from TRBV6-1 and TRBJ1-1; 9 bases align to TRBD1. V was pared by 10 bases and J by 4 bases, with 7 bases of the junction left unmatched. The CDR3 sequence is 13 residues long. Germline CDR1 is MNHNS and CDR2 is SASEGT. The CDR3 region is CATLDRGGTEAFF. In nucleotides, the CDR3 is TGTGCCACCCTGGACAGGGGAGGCACTGAAGCTTTCTTT.

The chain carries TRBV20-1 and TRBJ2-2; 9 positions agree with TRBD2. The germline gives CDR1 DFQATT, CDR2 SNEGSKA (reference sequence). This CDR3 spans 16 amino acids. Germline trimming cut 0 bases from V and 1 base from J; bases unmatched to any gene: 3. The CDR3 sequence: CSARDGRGGNTGELFF. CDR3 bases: TGCAGTGCTAGAGATGGGCGGGGGGGGAACACCGGGGAGCTGTTTTTT.

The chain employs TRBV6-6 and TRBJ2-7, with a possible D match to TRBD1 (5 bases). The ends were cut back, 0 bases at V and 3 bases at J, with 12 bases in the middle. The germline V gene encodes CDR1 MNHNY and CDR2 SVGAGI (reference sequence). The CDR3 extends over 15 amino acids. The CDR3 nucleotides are TGTGCCAGCAGTTACTCGAGTAGACAGAACTACGAGCAGTACTTC. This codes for CASSYSSRQNYEQYF.

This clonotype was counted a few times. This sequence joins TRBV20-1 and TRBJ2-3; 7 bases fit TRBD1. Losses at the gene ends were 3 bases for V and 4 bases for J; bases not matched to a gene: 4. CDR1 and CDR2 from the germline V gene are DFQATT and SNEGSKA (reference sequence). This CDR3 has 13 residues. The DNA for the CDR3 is TGCAGTGCTAGGGGGACAGCCCCAGATACGCAGTATTTT. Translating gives CSARGTAPDTQYF.

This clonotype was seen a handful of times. CDR3 sequence (DNA): TGTGCCAGCAGCCAAGATCTGGACGACAGAGAGACCCAGTACTTC. This sequence encodes CASSQDLDDRETQYF. The chain combines TRBV14 with TRBJ2-5; D possibly corresponds to TRBD1 (5 bases). The CDR3 extends over 15 amino acids. Germline V lookup: CDR1 SGHDN, CDR2 FVKESK. Trimming removed 0 bases at V and 4 bases at J, with 12 bases between.

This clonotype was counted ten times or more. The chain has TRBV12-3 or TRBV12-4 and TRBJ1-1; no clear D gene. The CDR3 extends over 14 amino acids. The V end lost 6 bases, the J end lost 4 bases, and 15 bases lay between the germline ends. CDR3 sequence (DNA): TGTGCCAGCAGCAGACGCACGGGGTCCACTGAAGCTTTCTTT. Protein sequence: CASSRRTGSTEAFF.

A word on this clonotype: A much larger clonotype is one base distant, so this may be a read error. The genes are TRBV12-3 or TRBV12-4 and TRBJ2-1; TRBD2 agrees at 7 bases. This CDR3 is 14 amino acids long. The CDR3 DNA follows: TGTGCCAGCAGTTTCGCGGGAGTAGGTAATGGGCAGTTCTTC. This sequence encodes CASSFAGVGNGQFF.

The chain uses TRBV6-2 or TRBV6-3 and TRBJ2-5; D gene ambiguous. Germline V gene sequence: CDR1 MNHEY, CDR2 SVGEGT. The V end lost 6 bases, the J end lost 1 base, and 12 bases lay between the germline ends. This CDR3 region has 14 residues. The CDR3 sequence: CASRGQVFQETQYF. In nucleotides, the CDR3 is TGTGCCAGCAGAGGCCAAGTCTTCCAAGAGACCCAGTACTTC.

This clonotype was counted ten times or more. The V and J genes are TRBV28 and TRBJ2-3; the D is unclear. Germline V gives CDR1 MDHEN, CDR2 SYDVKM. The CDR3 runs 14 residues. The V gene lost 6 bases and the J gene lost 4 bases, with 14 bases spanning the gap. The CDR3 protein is CASRVQRFPDTQYF. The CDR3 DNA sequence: TGTGCCAGCAGAGTCCAGAGATTCCCAGATACGCAGTATTTT.

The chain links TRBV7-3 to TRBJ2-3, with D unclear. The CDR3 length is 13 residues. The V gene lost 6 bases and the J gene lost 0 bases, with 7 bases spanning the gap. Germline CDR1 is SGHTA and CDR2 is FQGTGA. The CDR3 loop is CASRGFSTDTQYF. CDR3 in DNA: TGTGCCAGCAGGGGGTTTAGCACAGATACGCAGTATTTT.

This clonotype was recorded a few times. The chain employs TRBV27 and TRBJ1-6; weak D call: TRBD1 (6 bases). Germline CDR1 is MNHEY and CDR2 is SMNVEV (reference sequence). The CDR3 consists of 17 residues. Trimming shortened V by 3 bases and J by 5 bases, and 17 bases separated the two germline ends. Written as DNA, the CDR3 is TGTGCCAGCAGTTTTACTAGGTGGACAGCTAATAATTCACCCCTCCACTTT. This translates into CASSFTRWTANNSPLHF.

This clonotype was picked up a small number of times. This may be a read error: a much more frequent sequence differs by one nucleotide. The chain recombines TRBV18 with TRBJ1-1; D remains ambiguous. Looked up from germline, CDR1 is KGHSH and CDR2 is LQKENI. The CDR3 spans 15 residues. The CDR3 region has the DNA TGTGCCAACTCACCCTTGGGCAAGATGAACACTGAAGCTTTCTTT. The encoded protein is CANSPLGKMNTEAFF.

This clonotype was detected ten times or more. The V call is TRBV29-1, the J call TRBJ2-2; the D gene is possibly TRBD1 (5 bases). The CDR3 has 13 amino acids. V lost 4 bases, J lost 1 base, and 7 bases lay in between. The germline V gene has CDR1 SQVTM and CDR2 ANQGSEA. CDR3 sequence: CSVGQKNTGELFF. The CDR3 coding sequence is TGCAGCGTTGGACAGAAGAACACCGGGGAGCTGTTTTTT.